One T cell receptor (beta chain) is described in this entry. The antigen is undetermined. This sample also contains other DNA sequences that code for the same CDR3. Trimming stripped 2 bases from V and 1 base from J, with 9 bases between. Germline CDR1 reads SGHRS; CDR2 reads YFSETQ. CDR3 size: 14 residues. This entry is derived from a study of cytomegalovirus exposure and HLA in healthy donors. Regarding the study as a whole: The CMV antigen specificity of a few CMV-associated chains was confirmed through in vitro analysis.

Use of 60 Vbeta and 13 Jbeta primers characterized the PCR. The data were produced by immunoSEQ multiplex PCR, yet TCRdb's version contains in-frame clones alone and is incomplete. The data contain roughly 120,000 clones, about 72% of them singletons. Sequencing was done on a sample of PBMCs. This clonotype was sampled from a man over 45 in good health and CMV-seropositive. The J gene is TRBJ1-1, the V gene TRBV5-1, with TRBD1 as a possible D gene (6 bases). The CDR3 protein is CASSLEGQNTEAFF. Here the CDR3 DNA reads TGCGCCAGCAGCTTAGAGGGACAGAACACTGAAGCTTTCTTT. Full variable domain (rest looked up from reference TRBV5-1 and TRBJ1-1): KAGVTQTPRYLIKTRGQQVTLSCSPISGHRSVSWYQQTPGQGLQFLFEYFSETQRNKGNFPGRFSGRQFSNSRSEMNVSTLELGDSALYLCASSLEGQNTEAFFGQGTRLTVV.